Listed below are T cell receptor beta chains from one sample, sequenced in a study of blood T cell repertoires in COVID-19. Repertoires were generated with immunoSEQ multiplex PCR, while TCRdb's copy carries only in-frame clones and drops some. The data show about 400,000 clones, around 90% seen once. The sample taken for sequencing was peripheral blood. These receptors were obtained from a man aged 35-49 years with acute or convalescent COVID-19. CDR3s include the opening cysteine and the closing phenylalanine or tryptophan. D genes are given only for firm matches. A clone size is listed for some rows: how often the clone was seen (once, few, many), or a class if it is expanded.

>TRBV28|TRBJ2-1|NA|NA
TGTGCCAGCAGTTTCGATGAGCAGTTCTTC
CASSFDEQFF
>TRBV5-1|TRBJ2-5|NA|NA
TGCGCCAGCAGCTTGGCTCAGACACAAGAGACCCAGTACTTC
CASSLAQTQETQYF
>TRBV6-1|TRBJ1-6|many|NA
TGTGCCAGCAGTGATGATATTCGGGGTGCGGATTCACCCCTCCACTTT
CASSDDIRGADSPLHF
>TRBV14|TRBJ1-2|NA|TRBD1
TGTGCCAGCAGCCTTCAGACAGGGGAAAATGGCTACACCTTC
CASSLQTGENGYTF
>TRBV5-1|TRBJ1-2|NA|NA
TGCGCCAGCAGCTTGGACGGAGACTATGGCTACACCTTC
CASSLDGDYGYTF
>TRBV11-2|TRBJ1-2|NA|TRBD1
TGTGCCAGCAGCTTAGGAGGGGGCTCTGGCTACACCTTC
CASSLGGGSGYTF
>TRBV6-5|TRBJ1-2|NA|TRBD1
TGTGCCAGACGCCACAGGGGGCGAGGAGGCTACACCTTC
CARRHRGRGGYTF
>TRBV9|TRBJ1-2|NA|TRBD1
TGTGCCAGCAGCCCGGGACAGGGGAACTATGGCTACACCTTC
CASSPGQGNYGYTF
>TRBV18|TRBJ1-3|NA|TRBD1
TGTGCCAGCTCACCTGAAAGGGGGCCTGGAAACACCATATATTTT
CASSPERGPGNTIYF
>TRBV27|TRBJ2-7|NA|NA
TGTGCCAGCAGTTCCCTACTCGGACAGTACTACGAGCAGTACTTC
CASSSLLGQYYEQYF
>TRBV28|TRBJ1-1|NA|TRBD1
TGTGCCAGCAGTTTGGGTCGACAGGGGAGAACTGAAGCTTTCTTT
CASSLGRQGRTEAFF
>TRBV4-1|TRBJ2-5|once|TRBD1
TGCGCCAGCAGCTCCGGGACAGGGGGCGCGAAGACCCAGTACTTC
CASSSGTGGAKTQYF
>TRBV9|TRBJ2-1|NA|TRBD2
TGTGCCAGCAGCGGTAAGCGGGAAAGAGTTCCTGAGCAGTTCTTC
CASSGKRERVPEQFF
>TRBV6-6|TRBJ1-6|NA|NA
TGTGCCAGCAGTCGGGAGGATTCACCCCTCCACTTT
CASSREDSPLHF
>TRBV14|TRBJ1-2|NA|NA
TGTGCCAGCAGCCTTACAGGGCTTGTCTATGGCTACACCTTC
CASSLTGLVYGYTF
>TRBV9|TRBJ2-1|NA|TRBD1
TGTGCCAGCAGCACGCGGACAGGGGTCGATGAGCAGTTCTTC
CASSTRTGVDEQFF
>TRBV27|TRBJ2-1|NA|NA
TGTGCCAGCAGTTTATGGGCGGGGAATGAGCAGTTCTTC
CASSLWAGNEQFF
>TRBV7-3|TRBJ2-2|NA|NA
TGTGCCAGCAGCAGCCGGTTGGCAGCGGGCCCCGGGGAGCTGTTTTTT
CASSSRLAAGPGELFF
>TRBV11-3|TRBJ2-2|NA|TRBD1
TGTGCCAGTGCGGGTTGGGACAGCTCTGCGAACACCGGGGAGCTGTTTTTT
CASAGWDSSANTGELFF
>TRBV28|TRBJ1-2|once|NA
TGTGCCAGCGGACCCAGGCAGGGTAATGGCTACACCTTC
CASGPRQGNGYTF
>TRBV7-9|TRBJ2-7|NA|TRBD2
TGTGCCAGCAGCTTCGGGTCTAGAGGACTAGACGAGCAGTACTTC
CASSFGSRGLDEQYF
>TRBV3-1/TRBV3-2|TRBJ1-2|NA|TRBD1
TGTGCCAGCAGCCCGGCGGACAGGGTGGGTGGCTACACCTTC
CASSPADRVGGYTF
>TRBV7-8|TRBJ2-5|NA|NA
TGTGCCAGCAGCTTATTAGGGGGAAGACAAGAGACCCAGTACTTC
CASSLLGGRQETQYF
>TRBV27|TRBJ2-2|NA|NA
TGTGCCAGCAGTTGGCCTCTCAACACCGGGGAGCTGTTTTTT
CASSWPLNTGELFF
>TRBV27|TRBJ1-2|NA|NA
TGTGCCAGCAGTTCCGGACAGATAAACTATGGCTACACCTTC
CASSSGQINYGYTF
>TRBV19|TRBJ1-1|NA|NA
TGTGCCAGTAGTATAAGGCGGACTAGCACTGAAGCTTTCTTT
CASSIRRTSTEAFF
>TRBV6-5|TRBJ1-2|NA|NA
TGTGCCAGCAGTTACAATCTCGCAGGGGCCCTCGGCTACACCTTC
CASSYNLAGALGYTF
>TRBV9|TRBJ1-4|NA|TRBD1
TGTGCCAGCAGCACCTTAACAGGGGAGCAAGAAAAACTGTTTTTT
CASSTLTGEQEKLFF
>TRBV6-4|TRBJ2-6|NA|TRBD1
TGTGCCAGCAGAGGACAGGGCGATAGCTCTGGGGCCAACGTCCTGACTTTC
CASRGQGDSSGANVLTF
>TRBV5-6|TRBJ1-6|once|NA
TGTGCCAGCAGCTTGTTTCCAGGGAATAATTCACCCCTCCACTTT
CASSLFPGNNSPLHF
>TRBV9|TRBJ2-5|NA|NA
TGTGCCAGCAGCGTAGGCACGGAGCTCTACTTC
CASSVGTELYF
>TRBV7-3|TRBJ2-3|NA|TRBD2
TGTGCCAGCAGCCCCCAGAGTGGCGGGGGGGTCACAGATACGCAGTATTTT
CASSPQSGGGVTDTQYF
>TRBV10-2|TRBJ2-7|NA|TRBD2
TGCGCCAGCATGTCACTAGCGGGGGTTTCGGGCGAGCAGTACTTC
CASMSLAGVSGEQYF
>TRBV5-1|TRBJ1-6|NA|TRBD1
TGCGCCAGCAGCTATAGGACAGGGGCCAGTAATTCACCCCTCCACTTT
CASSYRTGASNSPLHF
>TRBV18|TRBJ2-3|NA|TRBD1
TGTGCCAGCTCCCCGACAGGGGGCATAGGCACAGATACGCAGTATTTT
CASSPTGGIGTDTQYF
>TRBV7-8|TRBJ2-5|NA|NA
TGTGCCAGCAGCCGAGGACAGCAAGAGACCCAGTACTTC
CASSRGQQETQYF
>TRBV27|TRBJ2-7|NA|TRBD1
TGTGCCAGCAGTTTATCGGGACAGGGGTGGTACGAGCAGTACTTC
CASSLSGQGWYEQYF
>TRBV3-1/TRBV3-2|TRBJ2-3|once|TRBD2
TGTGCCAGCAGCCAAGAACTAGCGGGGGATGCAGATACGCAGTATTTT
CASSQELAGDADTQYF
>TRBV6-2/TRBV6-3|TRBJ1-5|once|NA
TGTGCCAGCAGTCGCGTGACAGGTCGCAATCAGCCCCAGCATTTT
CASSRVTGRNQPQHF
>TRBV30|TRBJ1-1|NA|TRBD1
TGTGCCTGGAGTGGACAGGGAGACACTGAAGCTTTCTTT
CAWSGQGDTEAFF
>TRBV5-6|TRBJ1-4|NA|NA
TGTGCCAGCAGCTTGGGACAGCCGGATGAAAAACTGTTTTTT
CASSLGQPDEKLFF
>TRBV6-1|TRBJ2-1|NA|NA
TGTGCCAGCAGTGAAGTGGTTAGCGGCCTTTACAATGAGCAGTTCTTC
CASSEVVSGLYNEQFF
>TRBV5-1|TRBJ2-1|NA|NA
TGCGCCAGCAGCTTGGCTGGCGCTAGCTCCTACAATGAGCAGTTCTTC
CASSLAGASSYNEQFF
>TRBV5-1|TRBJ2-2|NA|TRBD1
TGCGCCAGCAGCTTCCGGGACAGTCACACCGGGGAGCTGTTTTTT
CASSFRDSHTGELFF
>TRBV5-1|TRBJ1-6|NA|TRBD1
TGCGCCAGCAGCTTGACAGGGGATTATAATTCACCCCTCCACTTT
CASSLTGDYNSPLHF
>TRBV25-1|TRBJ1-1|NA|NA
TGTGCCAGCAGTGAAGAGAGTAGCGGGGGCACTGAAGCTTTCTTT
CASSEESSGGTEAFF
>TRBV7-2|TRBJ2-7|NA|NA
TGTGCCAGCAGCTTAACCGGGACAAGATCCTACGAGCAGTACTTC
CASSLTGTRSYEQYF
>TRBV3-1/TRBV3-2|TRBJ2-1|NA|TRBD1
TGTGCCAGCAGCCAAGATCTGAAGGGACAGAGAGCCTACAATGAGCAGTTCTTC
CASSQDLKGQRAYNEQFF
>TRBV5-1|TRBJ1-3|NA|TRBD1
TGCGCCAGCAGCTTGGATGGACAGGGGGCTAGGTCTGGAAACACCATATATTTT
CASSLDGQGARSGNTIYF